This T cell receptor beta chain derives from a study of T cell repertoires in cytomegalovirus infection. Study information: Shared public TCR beta signatures pointed to both CMV infection and a matching HLA type.

This clonotype was picked up a small number of times. Antigen: not known. The study, taken as a whole, reports: HLA-C-restricted CMV clonotypes gave the most frequent clonotype in two of eight donors. Cumulative frequency (of public TCR beta family members) identified carriers of CMV plus the relevant HLA.

TCRdb called the reads again in MiXCR, with one record for every CDR3 protein. The data contain approximately 250,000 distinct CDR3 sequences, 8% to 9.5% of them singletons. Germline V gene sequence: CDR1 SGHVT, CDR2 SQSDAQ. The J segment lost 5 bases and the V segment lost 5 bases, leaving 9 bases of the junction unmatched. CDR3 length: 15 residues. Sequenced material: PBMCs. The chain recombines TRBV7-4 with TRBJ2-5; 9 nucleotides align to TRBD2. This sequence was found in a human donor in good health (CMV status not recorded). Some clones in this sample may be carry-over from other donors' samples. CDR3 in DNA: TGTGCCAGCAGCCCCGGAGGGCTAGCGGGGGAGACCCAGTACTTC. It codes for CASSPGGLAGETQYF.